The clone carrying this TCR beta chain has ten or more counts. Antigen unknown. This sample is drawn from a study of identical twins. Study conclusions and caveats: Out-of-frame alpha sequences common to twins were enriched for low generation probability.

TCRdb independently ran MiXCR on the 5' RACE reads; one entry per CDR3 protein. The repertoire has fewer than 650,000 distinct CDR3 sequences, more than 9% of them found once; the top ten carry 2.5% to 3%. Trimming removed 2 bases from V and 0 bases from J, with 10 bases in between. CDR1 SQVTM and CDR2 ANQGSEA come from the germline V gene. This CDR3 comprises 15 residues. Separately, the same data were catalogued under a study of yellow fever vaccine responses in identical twins. That study reports: The authors reported partly convergent, partly personalized vaccine responses in identical twins.

Sequencing was carried out using PBMCs. V is TRBV29-1 and J is TRBJ2-2; D call uncertain. This TCR was recovered from a woman aged 18-35 years in good health. The CDR3 sequence: CSVEQATSNTGELFF. As DNA, the CDR3 is TGCAGCGTTGAACAGGCGACGTCGAACACCGGGGAGCTGTTTTTT.